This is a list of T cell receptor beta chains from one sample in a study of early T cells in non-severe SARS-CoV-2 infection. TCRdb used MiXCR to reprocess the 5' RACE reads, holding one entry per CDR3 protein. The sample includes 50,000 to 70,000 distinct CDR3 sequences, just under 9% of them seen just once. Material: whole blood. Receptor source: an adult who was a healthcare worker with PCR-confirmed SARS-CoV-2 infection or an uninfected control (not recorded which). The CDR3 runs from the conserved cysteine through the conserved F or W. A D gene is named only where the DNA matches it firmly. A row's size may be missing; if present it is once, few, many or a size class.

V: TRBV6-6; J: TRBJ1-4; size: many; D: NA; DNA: TGTGCCAGCAGTCTACAAACGGGGGGCTATGAAAAACTGTTTTTT; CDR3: CASSLQTGGYEKLFF
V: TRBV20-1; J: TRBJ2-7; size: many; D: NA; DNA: TGCAGTGCTAGAGGGCAGGCACATTACTACGAGCAGTACTTC; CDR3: CSARGQAHYYEQYF
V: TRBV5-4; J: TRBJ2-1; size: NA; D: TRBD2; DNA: TGTGCCAGCAACTTTACGGGAGGGCCTACTGAGCAGTTCTTC; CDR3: CASNFTGGPTEQFF
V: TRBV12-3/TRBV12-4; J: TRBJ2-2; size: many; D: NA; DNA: TGTGCCAGCAGTTTCCTTGGACTCAACACCGGGGAGCTGTTTTTT; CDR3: CASSFLGLNTGELFF
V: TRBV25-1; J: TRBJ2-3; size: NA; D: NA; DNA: TGTGCCAGCAGGAGGGGGTTCGGCACAGATACGCAGTATTTT; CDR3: CASRRGFGTDTQYF
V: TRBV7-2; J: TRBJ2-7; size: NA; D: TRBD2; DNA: TGTGCCAGCAGCTTAGATCGAGCGGGAGGATCCTACGAGCAGTACTTC; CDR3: CASSLDRAGGSYEQYF
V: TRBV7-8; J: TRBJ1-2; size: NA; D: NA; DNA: TGTGCCAGCAGCTTAAGGTGGGATCAACAAGCTGGCTACACCTTC; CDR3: CASSLRWDQQAGYTF
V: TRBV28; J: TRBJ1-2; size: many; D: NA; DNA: TGTGCCAGCAGTTTGGTGCAGAAGAATGGCTACACCTTC; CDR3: CASSLVQKNGYTF
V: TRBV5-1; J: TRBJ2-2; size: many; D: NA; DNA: TGCGCCCTCAATGACTCCAGATACTGCCTGTTTTTT; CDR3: CALNDSRYCLFF
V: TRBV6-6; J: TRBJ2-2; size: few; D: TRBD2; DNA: TGTGCCAGCAGTTACTCCGGGACTAGCGGGCAAGGGGAGCTGTTTTTT; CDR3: CASSYSGTSGQGELFF
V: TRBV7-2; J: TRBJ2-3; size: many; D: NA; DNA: TGTGCCAGCAGCCCCCCCGCTTTTGATACGCAGTATTTT; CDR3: CASSPPAFDTQYF
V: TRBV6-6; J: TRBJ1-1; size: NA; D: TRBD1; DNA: TGTGCCAGCACCACATCTGACAGGGAGGGTCCTGAAGCTTTCTTT; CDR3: CASTTSDREGPEAFF
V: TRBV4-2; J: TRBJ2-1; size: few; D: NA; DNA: TGTGCCAGCAGCCCCCCCCGAGCGGAAACGCAGTTCTTC; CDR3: CASSPPRAETQFF
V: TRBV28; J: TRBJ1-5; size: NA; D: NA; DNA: TGTGCCAGCAGTTCAGGTGCGGTGCACCAGCATTTT; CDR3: CASSSGAVHQHF
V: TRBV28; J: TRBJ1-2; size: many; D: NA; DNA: TGTGCCAGCAGTTTAGGGGAAATGGGCTATGGCTACACCTTC; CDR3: CASSLGEMGYGYTF
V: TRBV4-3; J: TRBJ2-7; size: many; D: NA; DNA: TGCGCCAGCAGCCAGGGGGGAAGCTCCTACGAGCAGTACTTC; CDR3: CASSQGGSSYEQYF
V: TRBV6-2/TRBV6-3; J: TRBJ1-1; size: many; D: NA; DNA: TGTGCCAGCACCCGGGGGCGGACTGAAGCTTTCTTT; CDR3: CASTRGRTEAFF
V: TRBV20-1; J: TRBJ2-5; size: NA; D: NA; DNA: TGCAGTGCTAGAGATCCGGTCCGAGGGGAGACCCAGTACTTC; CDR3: CSARDPVRGETQYF